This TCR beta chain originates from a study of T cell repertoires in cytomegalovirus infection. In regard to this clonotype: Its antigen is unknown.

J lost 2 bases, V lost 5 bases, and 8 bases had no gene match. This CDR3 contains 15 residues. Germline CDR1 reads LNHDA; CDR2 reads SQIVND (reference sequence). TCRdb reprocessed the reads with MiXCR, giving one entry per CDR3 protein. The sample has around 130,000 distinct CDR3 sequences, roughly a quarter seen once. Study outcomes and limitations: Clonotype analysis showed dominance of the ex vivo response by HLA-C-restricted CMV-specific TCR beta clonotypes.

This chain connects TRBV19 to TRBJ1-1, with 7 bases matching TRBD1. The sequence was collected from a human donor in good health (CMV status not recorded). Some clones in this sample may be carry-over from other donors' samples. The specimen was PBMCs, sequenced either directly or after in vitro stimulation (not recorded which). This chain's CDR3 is CASSARQGINTEAFF. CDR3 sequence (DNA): TGTGCCAGTAGTGCCAGACAGGGAATAAACACTGAAGCTTTCTTT.